The sequence of this T cell receptor beta chain was determined in a study of blood T cell repertoires in COVID-19. Enrolled during active infection, Seattle patients were then followed longitudinally. Authors' methods: Cell counts per sample came from amplifying reference gene primers. Assay used: immunoSEQ multiplex PCR; TCRdb lists only in-frame clones, some missing. V and J calls and clone size are given by that table; D and trimming were obtained from the DNA. The sample carries 400,000 or so clones, roughly 90% recorded once. J gave up 4 bases and V 4 bases, and 3 bases lay outside the gene matches. Germline CDR1 SGHNT, CDR2 YYREEE (reference sequence). This CDR3 region has 13 residues.

This TCR was recovered from a man between 18 and 29 years old with COVID-19, enrolled during active disease. The chain uses TRBV5-4 and TRBJ2-3; 7 positions agree with TRBD1. Sequencing used peripheral blood. CDR3 in amino acids: CASSPGQADTQYF. CDR3 DNA sequence: TGTGCCAGCAGCCCTGGACAGGCAGATACGCAGTATTTT.